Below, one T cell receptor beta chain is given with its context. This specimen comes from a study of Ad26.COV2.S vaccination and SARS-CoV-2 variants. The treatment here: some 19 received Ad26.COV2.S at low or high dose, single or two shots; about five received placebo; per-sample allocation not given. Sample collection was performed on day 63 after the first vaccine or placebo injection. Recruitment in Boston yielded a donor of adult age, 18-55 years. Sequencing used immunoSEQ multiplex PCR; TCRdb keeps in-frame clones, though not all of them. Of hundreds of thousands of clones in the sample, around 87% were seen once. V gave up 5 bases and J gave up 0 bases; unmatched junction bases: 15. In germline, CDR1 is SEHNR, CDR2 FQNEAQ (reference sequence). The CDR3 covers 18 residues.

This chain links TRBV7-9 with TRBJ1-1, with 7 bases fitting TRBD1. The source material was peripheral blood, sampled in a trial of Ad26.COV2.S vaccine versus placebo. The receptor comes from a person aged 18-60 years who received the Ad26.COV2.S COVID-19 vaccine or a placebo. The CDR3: CASSPQLQGYGLNTEAFF. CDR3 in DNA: TGTGCCAGCAGCCCCCAACTACAGGGGTATGGTCTGAACACTGAAGCTTTCTTT.